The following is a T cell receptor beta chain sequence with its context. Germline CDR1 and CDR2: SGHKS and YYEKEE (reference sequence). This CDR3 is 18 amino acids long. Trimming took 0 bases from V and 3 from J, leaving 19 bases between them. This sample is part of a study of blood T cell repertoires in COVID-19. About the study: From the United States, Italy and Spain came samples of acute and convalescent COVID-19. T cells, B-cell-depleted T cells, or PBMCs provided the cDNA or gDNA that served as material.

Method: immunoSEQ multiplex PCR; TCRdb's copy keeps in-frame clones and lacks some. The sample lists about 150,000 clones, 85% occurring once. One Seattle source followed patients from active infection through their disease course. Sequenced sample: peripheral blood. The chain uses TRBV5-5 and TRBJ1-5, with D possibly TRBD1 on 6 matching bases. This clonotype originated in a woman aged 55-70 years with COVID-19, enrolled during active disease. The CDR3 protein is CASSLEVRGGAPNQPQHF. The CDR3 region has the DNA TGTGCCAGCAGCTTGGAGGTCAGAGGGGGGGCTCCCAATCAGCCCCAGCATTTT.